This TCR beta chain was captured by sequencing in a study of cytomegalovirus exposure and HLA in healthy donors. This CDR3 has 14 amino acids. V was trimmed by 6 bases and J by 1 base, leaving 12 bases between them. Germline CDR1 reads MNHNS; CDR2 reads SASEGT. Whole-study results and caveats: Several of the most significant clusters appeared, in a later analysis, to be linked to common viral pathogens.

This clone was picked up a small number of times. Its cognate antigen is unknown. The study ran its PCR with 60 Vbeta and 13 Jbeta primers. Original analysis: Later reanalysis found about 80 million unique TCR beta chains, around 10 million of them shared. TCRdb's table, derived via immunoSEQ multiplex PCR, lists solely in-frame clones and lacks some. V and J calls and clone size are given by that table; D and trimming were obtained from the DNA. The sample consists of some 130,000 clones, roughly 10% of them appearing once. Sequencing was carried out using PBMCs. This sequence was found in a man aged 50-59 years in good health and CMV-seronegative. The V gene is TRBV6-1, the J gene TRBJ2-5, with D hard to call. CDR3 in amino acids: CASSESWSQETQYF. The CDR3 bases are TGTGCCAGCAGCGAGTCCTGGAGCCAAGAGACCCAGTACTTC.